This entry is about one T cell receptor (beta chain). What it binds is unknown. This record belongs to a study of T-cell memory formation after mild COVID-19. Background on the study: Largely, TCR clusters stayed within a single donor.

Points from the study as a whole: That cross-reactive memory joined was suggested by some responding clones appearing in pre-infection memory. Later expanders leaned CD4+, whereas day 15 to 85 contracting clones were balanced CD4/CD8.

After 5'RACE with constant-segment primers, TCR alpha and TCR beta cDNA libraries carrying sample barcodes and UMIs were obtained. MiXCR, applied by TCRdb to the 5' RACE reads, yields one record per CDR3 protein. The sample has approximately 180,000 distinct CDR3 sequences, roughly 17% seen once. CDR3 length: 15 residues. The V end lost 3 bases, the J end lost 3 bases, and 14 bases lay between the germline ends. Sequenced input: PBMCs or a T cell subset sorted from them (not recorded which). This sequence joins TRBV12-3 or TRBV12-4 and TRBJ1-2; tentatively, D is TRBD1 (6 bases). The receptor's source is an adult woman who had mild COVID-19 (a few samples of this study predate the infection). Cell type and time point are not known. In nucleotides, the CDR3 is TGTGCCAGCAGTTTGTTGGGCAGGGGAGACTATGGCTACACCTTC. This codes for CASSLLGRGDYGYTF.